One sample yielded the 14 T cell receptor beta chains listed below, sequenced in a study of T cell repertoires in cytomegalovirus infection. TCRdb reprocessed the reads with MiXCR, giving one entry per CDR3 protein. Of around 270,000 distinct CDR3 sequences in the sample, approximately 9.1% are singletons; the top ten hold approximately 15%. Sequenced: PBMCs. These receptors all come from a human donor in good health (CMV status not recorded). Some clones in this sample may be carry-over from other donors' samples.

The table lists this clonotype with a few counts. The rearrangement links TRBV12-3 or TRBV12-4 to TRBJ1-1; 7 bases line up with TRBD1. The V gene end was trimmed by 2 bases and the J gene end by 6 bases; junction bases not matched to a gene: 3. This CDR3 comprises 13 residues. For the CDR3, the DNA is TGTGCCAGCAGTTTAACAGGGGACTCTGAAGCTTTCTTT. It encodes CASSLTGDSEAFF.

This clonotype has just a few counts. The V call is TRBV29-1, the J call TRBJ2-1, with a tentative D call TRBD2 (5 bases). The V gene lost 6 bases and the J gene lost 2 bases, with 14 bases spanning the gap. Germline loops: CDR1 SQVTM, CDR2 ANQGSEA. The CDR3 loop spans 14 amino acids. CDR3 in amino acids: CSVGPRVAYNEQFF. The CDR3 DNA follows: TGCAGCGTGGGCCCGAGGGTCGCCTACAATGAGCAGTTCTTC.

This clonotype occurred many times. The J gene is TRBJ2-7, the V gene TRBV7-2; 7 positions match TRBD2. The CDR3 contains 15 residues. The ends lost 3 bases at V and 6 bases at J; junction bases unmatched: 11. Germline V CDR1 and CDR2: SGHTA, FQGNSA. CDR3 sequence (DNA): TGTGCCAGCAGCTTTCAGGGAGGGACCATCGGCGAGCAGTACTTC. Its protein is CASSFQGGTIGEQYF.

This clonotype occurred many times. Written as DNA, the CDR3 is TGTGCCAGCAGCTTATCGACTTTGGATACGCAGTATTTT. It translates to CASSLSTLDTQYF. The chain has TRBV7-2 and TRBJ2-3; D uncertain. The V end lost 2 bases, the J end lost 6 bases, and 9 bases lay between the germline ends. CDR1 is SGHTA and CDR2 is FQGNSA in the germline V gene. This CDR3 spans 13 amino acids. The complete variable domain, with remaining parts taken from reference TRBV7-2 and TRBJ2-3, reads GAGVSQSPSNKVTEKGKDVELRCDPISGHTALYWYRQSLGQGLEFLIYFQGNSAPDKSGLPSDRFSAERTGGSVSTLTIQRTQQEDSAVYLCASSLSTLDTQYFGPGTRLTVL.

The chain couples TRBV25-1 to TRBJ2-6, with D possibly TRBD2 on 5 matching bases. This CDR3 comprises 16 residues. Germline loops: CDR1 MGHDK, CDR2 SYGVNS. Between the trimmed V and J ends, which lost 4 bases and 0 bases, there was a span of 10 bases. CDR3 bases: TGTGCCAGCAGTGCAGGACTCACCTCTGGGGCCAACGTCCTGACTTTC. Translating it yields CASSAGLTSGANVLTF.

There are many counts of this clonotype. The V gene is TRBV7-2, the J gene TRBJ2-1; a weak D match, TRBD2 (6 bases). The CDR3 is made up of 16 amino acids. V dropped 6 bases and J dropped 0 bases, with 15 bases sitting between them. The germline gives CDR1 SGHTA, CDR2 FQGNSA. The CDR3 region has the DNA TGTGCCAGCAGAGCGACCGGAGGGAGCTCCTACAATGAGCAGTTCTTC. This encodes CASRATGGSSYNEQFF.

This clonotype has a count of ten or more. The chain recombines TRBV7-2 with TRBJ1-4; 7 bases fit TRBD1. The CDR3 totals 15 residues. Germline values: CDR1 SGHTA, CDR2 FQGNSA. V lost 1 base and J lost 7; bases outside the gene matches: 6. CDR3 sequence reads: CASSLEGGAGEKLFF. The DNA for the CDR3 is TGTGCCAGCAGCTTAGAAGGGGGCGCGGGTGAAAAACTGTTTTTT.

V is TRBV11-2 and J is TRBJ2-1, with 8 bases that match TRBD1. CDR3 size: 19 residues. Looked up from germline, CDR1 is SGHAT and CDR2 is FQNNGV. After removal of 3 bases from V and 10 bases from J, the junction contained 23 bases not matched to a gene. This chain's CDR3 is CASSFSSQGAQGRLGEQFF. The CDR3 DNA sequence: TGTGCCAGCAGCTTTTCTAGCCAGGGGGCCCAAGGACGCCTCGGAGAGCAGTTCTTC.

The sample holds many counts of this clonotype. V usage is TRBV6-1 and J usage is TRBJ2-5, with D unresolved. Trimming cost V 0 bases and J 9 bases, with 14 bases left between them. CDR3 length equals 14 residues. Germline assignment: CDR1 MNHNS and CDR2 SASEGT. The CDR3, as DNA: TGTGCCAGCAGTGAAGCCATCTGGGGTAGGGCCCAGTACTTC. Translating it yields CASSEAIWGRAQYF.

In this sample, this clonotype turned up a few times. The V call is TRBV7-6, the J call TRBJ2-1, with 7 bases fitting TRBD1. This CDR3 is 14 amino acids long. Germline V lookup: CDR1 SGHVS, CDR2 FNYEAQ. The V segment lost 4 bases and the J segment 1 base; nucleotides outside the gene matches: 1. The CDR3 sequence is CASSSGQSYNEQFF. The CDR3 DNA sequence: TGTGCCAGCAGCTCGGGACAGTCCTACAATGAGCAGTTCTTC.

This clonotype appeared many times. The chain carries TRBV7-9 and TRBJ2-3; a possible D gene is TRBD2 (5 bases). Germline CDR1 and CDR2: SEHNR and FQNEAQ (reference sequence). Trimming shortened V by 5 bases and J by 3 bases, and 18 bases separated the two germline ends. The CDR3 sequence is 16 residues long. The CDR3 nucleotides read TGTGCCAGCAGCCCAGGTGACACACCGGGAACAGATACGCAGTATTTT. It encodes CASSPGDTPGTDTQYF.

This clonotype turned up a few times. The CDR3, as DNA: TGTGCCAGCAGTTACTCAGGGCAGTTCGGTGAGACCCAGTACTTC. It specifies CASSYSGQFGETQYF. V is TRBV6-5 and J is TRBJ2-5; D is undetermined. The germline V gene encodes CDR1 MNHEY and CDR2 SVGAGI. Deletions cut 0 bases from V and 5 bases from J, with 13 bases between. The CDR3 is 15 amino acids.

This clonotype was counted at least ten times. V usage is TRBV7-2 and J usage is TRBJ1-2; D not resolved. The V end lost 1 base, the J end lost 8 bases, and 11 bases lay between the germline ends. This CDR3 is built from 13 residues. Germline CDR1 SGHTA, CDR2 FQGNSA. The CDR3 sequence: CASSLDWRRGYTF. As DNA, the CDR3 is TGTGCCAGCAGCTTAGATTGGAGACGGGGCTACACCTTC.

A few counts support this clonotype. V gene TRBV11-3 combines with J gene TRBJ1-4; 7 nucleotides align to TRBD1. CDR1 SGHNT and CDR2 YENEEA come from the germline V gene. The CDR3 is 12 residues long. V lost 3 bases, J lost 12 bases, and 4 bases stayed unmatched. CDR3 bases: TGTGCCAGCAGCTTTAGGGACAGCCAACTGTTTTTT. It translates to CASSFRDSQLFF.